This T cell receptor (beta chain) appears in the sequencing data of a study of T-cell reconstitution after alpha-beta-depleted transplantation in children. A library of TCRbeta sequences, prepared with unique molecular identifiers, was generated. Using its own MiXCR run on the PCR reads, TCRdb lists one record per CDR3 protein. The table shows about 160,000 distinct CDR3 sequences, with approximately 10% occurring only once. CDR3 length equals 18 residues. Germline V gene sequence: CDR1 SGHRS, CDR2 YFSETQ. J was trimmed by 0 bases and V by 1 base; bases with no gene match: 7. There are many counts of this clonotype.

The sequenced sample was PBMCs, obtained before TCRalphabeta/CD19-depleted stem cell transplant. The sequence was obtained from a boy younger than 10 with acute myeloid leukemia, due to receive a stem cell transplant. The J gene is TRBJ2-6, the V gene TRBV5-1; 7 nucleotides match TRBD1. In nucleotides, the CDR3 is TGCGCCAGCAGCTTGCGAACAGGGGCCCTCTCTGGGGCCAACGTCCTGACTTTC. Translated: CASSLRTGALSGANVLTF.